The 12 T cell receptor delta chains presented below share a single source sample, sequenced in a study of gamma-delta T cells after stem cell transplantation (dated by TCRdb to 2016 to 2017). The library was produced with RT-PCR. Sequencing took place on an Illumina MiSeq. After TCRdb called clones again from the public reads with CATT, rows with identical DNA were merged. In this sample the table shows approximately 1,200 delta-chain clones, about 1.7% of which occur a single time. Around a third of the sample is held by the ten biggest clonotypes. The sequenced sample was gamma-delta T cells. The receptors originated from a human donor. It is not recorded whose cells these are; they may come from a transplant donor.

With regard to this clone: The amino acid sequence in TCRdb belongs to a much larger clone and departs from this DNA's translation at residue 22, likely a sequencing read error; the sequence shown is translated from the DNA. The CDR3 spells CALGDSITHSEAPWTGDTYTDELIF. The CDR3 DNA follows: TGTGCTCTTGGGGACTCTATCACCCATTCGGAGGCTCCTTGGACGGGGGATACGTACACCGATGAACTCATCTTT. The rearrangement joins TRDV1 to TRDJ1; 10 bases are a match to TRDD3. Germline V gives CDR1 TSWWSYY, CDR2 QGS. CDR3 length equals 25 residues.

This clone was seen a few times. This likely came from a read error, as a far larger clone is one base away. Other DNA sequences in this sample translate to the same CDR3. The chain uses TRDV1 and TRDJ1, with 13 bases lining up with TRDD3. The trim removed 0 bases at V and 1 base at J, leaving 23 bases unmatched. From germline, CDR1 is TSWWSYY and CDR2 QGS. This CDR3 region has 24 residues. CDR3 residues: CALGELGMFPSRYWGIRGTDKLIF. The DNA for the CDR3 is TGTGCTCTTGGGGAACTGGGAATGTTTCCGTCTCGGTACTGGGGGATACGCGGCACCGATAAACTCATCTTT.

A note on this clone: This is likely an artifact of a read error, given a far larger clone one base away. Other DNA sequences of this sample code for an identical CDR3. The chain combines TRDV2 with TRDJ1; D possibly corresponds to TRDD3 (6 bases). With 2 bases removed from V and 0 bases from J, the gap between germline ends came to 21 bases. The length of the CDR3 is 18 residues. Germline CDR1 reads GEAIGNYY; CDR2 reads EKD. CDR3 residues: CACDSLKGDDFYTDKLIF. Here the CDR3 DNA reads TGTGCCTGTGACAGTCTAAAGGGGGACGATTTTTACACCGATAAACTCATCTTT.

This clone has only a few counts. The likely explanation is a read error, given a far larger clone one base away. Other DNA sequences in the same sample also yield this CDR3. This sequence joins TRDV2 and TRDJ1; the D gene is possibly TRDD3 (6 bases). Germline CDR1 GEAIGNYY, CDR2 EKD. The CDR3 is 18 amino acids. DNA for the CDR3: TGTGCTTGTGACAGCCTAAAGGGGGACGATTTTTACACCGATAAACTCATCTTT. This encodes CACDSLKGDDFYTDKLIF.

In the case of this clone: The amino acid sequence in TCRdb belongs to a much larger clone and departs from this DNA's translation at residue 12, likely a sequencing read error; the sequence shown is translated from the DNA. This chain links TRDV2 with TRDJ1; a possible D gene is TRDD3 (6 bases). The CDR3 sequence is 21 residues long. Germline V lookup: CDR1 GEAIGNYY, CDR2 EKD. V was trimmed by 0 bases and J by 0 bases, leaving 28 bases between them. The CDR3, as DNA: TGTGCCTGTGACACCGTGGGGCTATTGGGGGGACATAAATTGTACACCGATAAACTCATCTTT. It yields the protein CACDTVGLLGGHKLYTDKLIF.

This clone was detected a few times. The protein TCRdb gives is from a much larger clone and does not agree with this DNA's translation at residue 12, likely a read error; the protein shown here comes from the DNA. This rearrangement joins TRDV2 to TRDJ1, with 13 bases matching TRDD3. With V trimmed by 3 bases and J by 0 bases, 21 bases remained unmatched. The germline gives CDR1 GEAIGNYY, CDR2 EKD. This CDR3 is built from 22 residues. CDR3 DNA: TGTGCCTGTGACCAATCGTACTGGGGGATACGTGGTACGCCATCGTACACCGATAAACTCATCTTT. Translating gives CACDQSYWGIRGTPSYTDKLIF.

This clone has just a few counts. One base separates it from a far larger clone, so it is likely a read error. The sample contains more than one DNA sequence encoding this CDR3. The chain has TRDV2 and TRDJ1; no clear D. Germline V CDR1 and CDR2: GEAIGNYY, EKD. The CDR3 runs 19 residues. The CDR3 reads CACDTVTNGVETYTDKLIF. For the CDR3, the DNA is TGTGCCTGTGACACGGTAACGAATGGTGTGGAGACGTACACCGATAAACTTATCTTT.

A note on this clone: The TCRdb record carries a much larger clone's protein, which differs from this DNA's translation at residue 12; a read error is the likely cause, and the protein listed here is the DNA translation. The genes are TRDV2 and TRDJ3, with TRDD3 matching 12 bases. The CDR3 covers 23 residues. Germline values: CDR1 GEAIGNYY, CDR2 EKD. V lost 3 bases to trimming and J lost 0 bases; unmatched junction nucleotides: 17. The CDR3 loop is CACDAGYWGIQGGGSWDTRQMFF. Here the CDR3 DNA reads TGTGCCTGTGACGCGGGATACTGGGGGATACAAGGCGGAGGCTCCTGGGACACCCGACAGATGTTTTTC.

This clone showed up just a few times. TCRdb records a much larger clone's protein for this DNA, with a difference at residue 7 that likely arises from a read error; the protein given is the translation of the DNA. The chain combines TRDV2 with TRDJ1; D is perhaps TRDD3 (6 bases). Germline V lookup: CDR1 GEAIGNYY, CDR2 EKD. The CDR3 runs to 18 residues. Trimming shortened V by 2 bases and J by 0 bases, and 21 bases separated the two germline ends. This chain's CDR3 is CACDSLRGDDFYTDKLIF. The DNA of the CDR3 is TGTGCCTGTGACAGCCTAAGGGGGGACGATTTTTACACCGATAAACTCATCTTT.

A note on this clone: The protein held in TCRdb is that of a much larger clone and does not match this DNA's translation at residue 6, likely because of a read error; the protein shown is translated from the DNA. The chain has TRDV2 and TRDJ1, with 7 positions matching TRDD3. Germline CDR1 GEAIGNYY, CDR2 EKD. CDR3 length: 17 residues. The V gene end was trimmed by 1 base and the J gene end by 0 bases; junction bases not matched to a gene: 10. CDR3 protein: CACDTPGDPAYTDKLIF. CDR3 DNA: TGTGCCTGTGACACACCGGGGGATCCAGCGTACACCGATAAACTCATCTTT.

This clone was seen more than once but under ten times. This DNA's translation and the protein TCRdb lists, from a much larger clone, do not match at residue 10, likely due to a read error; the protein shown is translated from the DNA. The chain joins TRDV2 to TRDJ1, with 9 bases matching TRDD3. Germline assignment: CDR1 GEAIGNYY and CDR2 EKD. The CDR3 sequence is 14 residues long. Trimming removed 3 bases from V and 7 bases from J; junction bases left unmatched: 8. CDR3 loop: CACDQMGDIVKLIF. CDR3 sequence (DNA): TGTGCCTGTGACCAAATGGGGGATATCGTTAAACTCATCTTT.

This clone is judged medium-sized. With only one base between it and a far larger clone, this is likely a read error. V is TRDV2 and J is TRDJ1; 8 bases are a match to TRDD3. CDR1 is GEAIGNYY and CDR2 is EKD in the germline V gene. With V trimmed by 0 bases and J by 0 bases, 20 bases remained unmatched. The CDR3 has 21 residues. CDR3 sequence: CACDTAGLLGGYKLYTDKLIF. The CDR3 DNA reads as TGTGCCTGTGACACCGCGGGGCTATTGGGGGGATATAAATTGTACACCGATAAACTCATCTTT.